The clone carrying this T cell receptor beta chain was seen more than once but under ten times. As yet, its antigen is unknown. RNA transcripts were the template for amplifying TCR beta CDR3 regions. An initial round of RT-PCR targeting the TCR CDR3 relied on the HTBI primer set. TCRdb redid the calling of the multiplex PCR reads with MiXCR, one entry per CDR3 protein. The table lists 400,000 to 600,000 distinct CDR3 sequences, 15% to 20% of them singletons, with approximately 32% in the top ten. The CDR3 extends over 14 amino acids. Germline V gene sequence: CDR1 MNHEY, CDR2 SVGEGT. Deletions cut 2 bases from V and 2 bases from J, with 7 bases between. The data originate from a study of T cells in Graves' hyperthyroidism and ophthalmopathy. Study summary: Peripheral blood was drawn at first diagnosis, prior to all treatment.

The study's findings and limits: The model made its ophthalmopathy prediction, and onset followed a median around 6.5 months later. Blood also showed most of the thyroid clonotypes that were expanded above 0.001.

Ophthalmopathy patients showed a Clinical Activity Score of at least 3, NOSPECS grade of at least 4 and duration under 3 months. The source of this sequence is a woman aged 30 to 39 with Graves' ophthalmopathy. The rearrangement joins TRBV6-2 or TRBV6-3 to TRBJ1-5; D not certain. Sequenced sample: blood. The CDR3 protein is CASSYAPGNQPQHF. The CDR3 coding sequence is TGTGCCAGCAGTTACGCCCCGGGCAATCAGCCCCAGCATTTT.